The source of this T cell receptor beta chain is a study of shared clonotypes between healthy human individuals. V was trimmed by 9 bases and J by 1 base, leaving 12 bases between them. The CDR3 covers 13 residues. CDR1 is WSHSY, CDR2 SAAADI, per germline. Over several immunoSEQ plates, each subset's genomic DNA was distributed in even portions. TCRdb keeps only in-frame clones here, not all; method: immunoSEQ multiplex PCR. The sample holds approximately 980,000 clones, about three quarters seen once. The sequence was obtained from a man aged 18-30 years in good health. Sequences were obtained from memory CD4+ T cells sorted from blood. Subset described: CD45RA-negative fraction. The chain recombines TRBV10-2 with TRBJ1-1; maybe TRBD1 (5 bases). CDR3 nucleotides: TGCGCCAGTACTTCACAGGAGAACACTGAAGCTTTCTTT. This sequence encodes CASTSQENTEAFF.